This T cell receptor beta chain was sequenced in a study of early stage breast cancer tumors. Each sample had two DNA replicates, about 0.5 ug blood or roughly 1.4 ug tissue. Generated by immunoSEQ multiplex PCR, the TCRdb table keeps only in-frame clones and is missing some. The table includes approximately 52,000 clones, about 83% detected once. CDR1 and CDR2 (germline): SGHVS, FQNEAQ. The CDR3 length is 13 residues. Trimming pared 5 bases from V and 1 base from J, leaving 7 bases between. Note on this clone: The antigen is unknown.

Overall study findings and caveats: Commonly generated sequences made up most enriched TCRB sequences shared between patients. Compared with adjacent normal breast tissue, tumors showed 2.5 to 3-fold greater T cell density and higher clonality.

The sample taken for sequencing was blood. The chain is built from TRBV7-8 and TRBJ2-3; D ambiguous. The origin of this receptor is a person aged 50 to 59 with breast cancer. CDR3 protein: CASSPRGTDTQYF. The CDR3 region has the DNA TGTGCCAGCAGCCCCCGAGGCACAGATACGCAGTATTTT.